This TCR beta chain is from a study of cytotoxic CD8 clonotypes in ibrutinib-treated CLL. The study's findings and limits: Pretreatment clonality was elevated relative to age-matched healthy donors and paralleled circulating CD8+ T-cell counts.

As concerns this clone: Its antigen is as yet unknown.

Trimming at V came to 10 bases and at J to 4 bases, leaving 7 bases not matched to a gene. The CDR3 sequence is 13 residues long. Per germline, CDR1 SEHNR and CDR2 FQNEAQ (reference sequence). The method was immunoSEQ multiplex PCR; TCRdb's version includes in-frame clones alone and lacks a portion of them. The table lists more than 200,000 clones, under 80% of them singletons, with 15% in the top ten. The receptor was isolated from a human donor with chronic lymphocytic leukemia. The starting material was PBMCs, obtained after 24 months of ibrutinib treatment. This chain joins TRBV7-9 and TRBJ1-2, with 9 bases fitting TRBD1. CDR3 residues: CATYRGLSYGYTF. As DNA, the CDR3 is TGTGCCACGTACAGGGGGCTGAGCTATGGCTACACCTTC.